Shown below are 10 T cell receptor beta chains from a single sample sequenced in a study of response to subunit inactivated influenza vaccine (dated by TCRdb to the late 2010s). The library was obtained by RT-PCR. This sample was sequenced with an Illumina HiSeq 2500. The raw public data were reprocessed by TCRdb itself: fastp quality trimming at Q25, MiXCR clonotype calling, in-frame beta chains only. Records with the same CDR3 protein are collapsed into one entry carrying the most frequent genes and DNA. The sample table records about 780,000 distinct CDR3 sequences; around 20% of these occur just once. Approximately 10% of the sample belongs to the ten largest clones. The sample consisted of PBMCs from blood, taken about 5 days after vaccination. All receptors derive from a man between 45 and 60 years old who received an inactivated influenza vaccine. Donor details come from another sample of the same person, matched by shared clones.

This clonotype was seen only a few times. The CDR3: CASCRDRAYNEQFF. The CDR3 nucleotides read TGCGCCAGTTGCCGGGACAGGGCCTACAATGAGCAGTTCTTC. The chain employs TRBV5-1 and TRBJ2-1; TRBD1 matches at 9 bases. The CDR3 is 14 residues long. Germline CDR1 is SGHRS and CDR2 is YFSETQ. V shed 8 bases and J 2 bases; nucleotides not matched to a gene: 5.

The rearrangement links TRBV11-2 to TRBJ1-2; 11 bases fit TRBD1. Unmatched junction bases numbered 6, after V lost 5 bases and J lost 7 bases. This CDR3 comprises 14 residues. Germline V gene lookup returns CDR1 SGHAT and CDR2 FQNNGV. The CDR3 reads CASSPWTGGVGYTF. The CDR3, as DNA: TGTGCCAGCAGCCCGTGGACAGGGGGCGTTGGCTACACCTTC.

In its sample, this clonotype was seen a few times. V is TRBV6-1 and J is TRBJ2-7, with TRBD1 as a possible D gene (5 bases). The CDR3 totals 14 residues. V lost 6 bases and J 0 bases, leaving 12 bases between the germline ends. Per germline, CDR1 MNHNS and CDR2 SASEGT. The CDR3 loop is CASRGPLSSYEQYF. CDR3 coding DNA: TGTGCCAGCAGGGGGCCGCTGAGCTCCTACGAGCAGTACTTC.

This clonotype was recorded many times. A junction boundary mismatches the germline segment, possibly from a read error. V usage is TRBV5-1 and J usage is TRBJ1-2, with unresolved D. Germline CDR1 and CDR2: SGHRS and YFSETQ. CDR3 length: 13 amino acids. The CDR3 sequence: CASSLDSSYGYTF. DNA for the CDR3: TGTGCCAGCAGCTTAGATTCTTCGTATGGCTACACCTTC. The full variable domain, rest sourced from reference TRBV5-1 and TRBJ1-2, is KAGVTQTPRYLIKTRGQQVTLSCSPISGHRSVSWYQQTPGQGLQFLFEYFSETQRNKGNFPGRFSGRQFSNSRSEMNVSTLELGDSALYLCASSLDSSYGYTFGSGTRLTVV.

The rearrangement joins TRBV20-1 to TRBJ1-6; the match to TRBD1 covers 10 bases. Germline CDR1 reads DFQATT; CDR2 reads SNEGSKA (reference sequence). The CDR3 totals 16 residues. J gave up 9 bases and V 1 base, and 9 bases lay outside the gene matches. The CDR3 loop is CSARGPGQGYGSPLHF. The DNA for the CDR3 is TGCAGTGCTAGAGGGCCGGGACAGGGGTACGGTTCACCCCTCCACTTT.

This clonotype was recorded many times. The chain couples TRBV12-3 or TRBV12-4 to TRBJ2-5; D gene ambiguous. The CDR3 sequence is 12 residues long. V dropped 4 bases and J dropped 4 bases, with 7 bases sitting between them. The CDR3 coding sequence is TGTGCCAGCAGTTCCCTCAGAGAGACCCAGTACTTC. It codes for CASSSLRETQYF.

This clonotype was detected only a few times. V usage is TRBV7-9 and J usage is TRBJ2-5; tentatively, D is TRBD1 or TRBD2 (5 bases each). This CDR3 contains 16 residues. V was trimmed by 6 bases and J by 4 bases, leaving 21 bases between them. Germline CDR1 reads SEHNR; CDR2 reads FQNEAQ (reference sequence). CDR3 in DNA: TGTGCCAGCAGGCGTCTCTCTGGGGGTCGGTCAGAGACCCAGTACTTC. It encodes CASRRLSGGRSETQYF.

CDR3 sequence (DNA): TGTGCCAGCAGCTTAGCGGGTGTCGTTAGCGGGAGGCTCTACGAGCAGTACTTC. Translating it yields CASSLAGVVSGRLYEQYF. This chain joins TRBV7-2 and TRBJ2-7, with 10 bases aligning to TRBD2. Per germline, CDR1 SGHTA and CDR2 FQGNSA. Trimming took 0 bases from V and 3 from J; bases not matched to a gene: 11. The length of the CDR3 is 18 residues.

This clonotype turned up a few times. This chain joins TRBV15 and TRBJ1-6; D is possibly TRBD1 (5 bases). Trimming shortened V by 3 bases and J by 8 bases, and 8 bases separated the two germline ends. The CDR3 is 13 amino acids. Germline CDR1 is LNHNV and CDR2 is YYDKDF (reference sequence). The chain's CDR3 is CATSRGTYSPLHF. Here the CDR3 DNA reads TGTGCCACCAGCAGGGGGACTTATTCACCCCTCCACTTT.

This clonotype was counted many times. The genes are TRBV29-1 and TRBJ2-1, with TRBD2 matching 8 bases. V shed 3 bases and J 0 bases; nucleotides not matched to a gene: 4. The CDR3 consists of 15 residues. Per germline, CDR1 SQVTM and CDR2 ANQGSEA. CDR3 sequence reads: CSVERLASSYNEQFF. CDR3 nucleotide sequence: TGCAGCGTTGAGAGACTAGCGAGCTCCTACAATGAGCAGTTCTTC.